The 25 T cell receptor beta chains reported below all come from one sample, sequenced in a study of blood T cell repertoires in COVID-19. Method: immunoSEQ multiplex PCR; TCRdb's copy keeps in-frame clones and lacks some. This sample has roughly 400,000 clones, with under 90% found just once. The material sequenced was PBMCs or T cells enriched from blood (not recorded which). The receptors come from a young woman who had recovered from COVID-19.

The CDR3 nucleotides are TGTGCCAGCAGCCAAGATGAGGGTCAGGGCTACACCTTC. It is translated as CASSQDEGQGYTF. This chain links TRBV14 with TRBJ1-2; D remains ambiguous. Germline CDR1 is SGHDN and CDR2 is FVKESK. Trimming left V 0 bases short and J 8 bases short, with 10 bases between. This CDR3 region has 13 residues.

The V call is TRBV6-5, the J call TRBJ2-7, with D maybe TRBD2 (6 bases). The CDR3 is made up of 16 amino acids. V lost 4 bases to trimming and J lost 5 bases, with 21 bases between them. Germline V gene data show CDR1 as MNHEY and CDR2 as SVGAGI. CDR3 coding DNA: TGTGCCAGCAGTTTGCTCGCAGTCTCCGGCGGGGACGAGCAGTACTTC. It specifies CASSLLAVSGGDEQYF.

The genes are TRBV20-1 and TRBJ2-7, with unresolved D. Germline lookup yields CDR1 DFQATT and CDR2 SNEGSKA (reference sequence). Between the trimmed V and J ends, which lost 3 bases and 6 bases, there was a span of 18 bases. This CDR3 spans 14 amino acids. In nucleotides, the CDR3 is TGCAGTGCTAGTGGCTTTGGTTACCAGGCCGAGCAGTACTTC. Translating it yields CSASGFGYQAEQYF.

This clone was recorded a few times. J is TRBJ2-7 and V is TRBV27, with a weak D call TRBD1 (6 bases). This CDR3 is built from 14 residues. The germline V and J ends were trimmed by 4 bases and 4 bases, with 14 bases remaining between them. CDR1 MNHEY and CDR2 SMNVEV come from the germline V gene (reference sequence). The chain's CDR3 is CASSSRDKSYEQYF. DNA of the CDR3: TGTGCCAGCAGTTCCCGGGACAAGTCGTACGAGCAGTACTTC.

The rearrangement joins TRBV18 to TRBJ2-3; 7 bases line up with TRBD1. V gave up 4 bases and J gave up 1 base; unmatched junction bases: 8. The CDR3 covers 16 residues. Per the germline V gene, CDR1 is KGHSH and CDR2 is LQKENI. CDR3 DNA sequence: TGTGCCAGCTCACTACGCACAGGGGCGGGCACAGATACGCAGTATTTT. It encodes CASSLRTGAGTDTQYF.

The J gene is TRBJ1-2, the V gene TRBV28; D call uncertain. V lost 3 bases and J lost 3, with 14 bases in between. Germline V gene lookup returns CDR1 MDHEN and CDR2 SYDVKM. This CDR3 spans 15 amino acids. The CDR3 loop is CASSFDPRYYYGYTF. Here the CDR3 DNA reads TGTGCCAGCAGTTTCGACCCCAGGTACTACTATGGCTACACCTTC.

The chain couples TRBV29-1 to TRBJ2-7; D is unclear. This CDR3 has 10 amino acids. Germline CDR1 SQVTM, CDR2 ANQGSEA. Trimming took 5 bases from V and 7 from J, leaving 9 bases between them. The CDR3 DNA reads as TGCAGCGTTCAGGTGGAAGAGCAGTACTTC. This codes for CSVQVEEQYF.

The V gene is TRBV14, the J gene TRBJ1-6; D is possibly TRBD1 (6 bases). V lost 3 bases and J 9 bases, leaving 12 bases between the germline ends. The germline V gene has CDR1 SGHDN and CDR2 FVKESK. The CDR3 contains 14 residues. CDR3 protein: CASSHDRWFSPLHF. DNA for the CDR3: TGTGCCAGCAGCCACGACAGGTGGTTTTCACCCCTCCACTTT.

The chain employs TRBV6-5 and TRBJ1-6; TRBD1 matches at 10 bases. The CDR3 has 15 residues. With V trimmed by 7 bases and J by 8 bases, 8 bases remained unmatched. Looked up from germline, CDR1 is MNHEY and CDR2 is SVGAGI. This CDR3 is CASNPTGGHDSPLHF. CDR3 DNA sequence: TGTGCCAGCAACCCGACAGGGGGCCATGATTCACCCCTCCACTTT.

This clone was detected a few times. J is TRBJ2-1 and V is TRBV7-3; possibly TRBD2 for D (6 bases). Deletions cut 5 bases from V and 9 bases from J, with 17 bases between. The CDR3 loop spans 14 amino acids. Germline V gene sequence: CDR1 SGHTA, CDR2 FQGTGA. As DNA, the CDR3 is TGTGCCAGCAGCGTCTCCGGGGGAAAAGGTGAGCAGTTCTTC. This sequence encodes CASSVSGGKGEQFF.

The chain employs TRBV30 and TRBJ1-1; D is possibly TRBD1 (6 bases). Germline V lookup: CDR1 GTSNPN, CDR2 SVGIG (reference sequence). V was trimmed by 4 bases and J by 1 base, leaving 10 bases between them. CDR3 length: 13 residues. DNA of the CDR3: TGTGCCTGGACGGACAGCCGGAACACTGAAGCTTTCTTT. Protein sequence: CAWTDSRNTEAFF.

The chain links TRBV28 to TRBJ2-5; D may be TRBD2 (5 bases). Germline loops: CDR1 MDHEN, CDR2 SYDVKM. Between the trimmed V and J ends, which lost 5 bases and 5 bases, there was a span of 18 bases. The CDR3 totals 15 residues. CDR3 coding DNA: TGTGCCAGCAGTAAACTACTAGATCGTCGGGAGACCCAGTACTTC. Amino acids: CASSKLLDRRETQYF.

In DNA form, the CDR3 reads TGTGCCAGCAGTGAAGCGCCTGCAGGGGCTGGAAACACCATATATTTT. Translation: CASSEAPAGAGNTIYF. V and J are TRBV6-1 and TRBJ1-3, with D tentatively TRBD1 (6 bases). V lost 0 bases and J 2 bases, leaving 11 bases between the germline ends. The V gene's germline CDR1 is MNHNS and CDR2 SASEGT. The CDR3 length is 16 residues.

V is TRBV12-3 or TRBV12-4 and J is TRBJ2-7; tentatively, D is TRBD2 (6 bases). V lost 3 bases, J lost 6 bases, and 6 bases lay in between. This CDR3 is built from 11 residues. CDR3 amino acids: CASSFGSEQYF. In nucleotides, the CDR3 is TGTGCCAGCAGTTTCGGGAGCGAGCAGTACTTC.

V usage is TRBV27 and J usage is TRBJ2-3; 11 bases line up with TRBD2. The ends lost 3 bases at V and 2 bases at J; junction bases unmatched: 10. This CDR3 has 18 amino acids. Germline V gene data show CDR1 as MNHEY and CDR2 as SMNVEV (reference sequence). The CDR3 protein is CASSFSPGLAEPTDTQYF. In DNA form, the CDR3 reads TGTGCCAGCAGTTTCAGTCCGGGACTAGCGGAGCCCACAGATACGCAGTATTTT.

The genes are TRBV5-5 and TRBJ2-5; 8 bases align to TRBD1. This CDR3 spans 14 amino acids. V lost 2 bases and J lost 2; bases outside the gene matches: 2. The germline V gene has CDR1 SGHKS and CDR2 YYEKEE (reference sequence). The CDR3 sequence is CASSFWDRQETQYF. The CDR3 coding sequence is TGTGCCAGCAGCTTTTGGGACAGGCAAGAGACCCAGTACTTC. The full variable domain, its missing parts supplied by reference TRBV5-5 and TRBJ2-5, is DAGVTQSPTHLIKTRGQQVTLRCSPISGHKSVSWYQQVLGQGPQFIFQYYEKEERGRGNFPDRFSARQFPNYSSELNVNALLLGDSALYLCASSFWDRQETQYFGPGTRLLVL.

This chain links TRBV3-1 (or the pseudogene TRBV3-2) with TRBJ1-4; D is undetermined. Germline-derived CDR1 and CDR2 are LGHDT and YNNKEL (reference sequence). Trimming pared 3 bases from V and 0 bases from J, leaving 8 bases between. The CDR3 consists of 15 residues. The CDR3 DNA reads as TGTGCCAGCAGCCAGCCGGGTCCAACTAATGAAAAACTGTTTTTT. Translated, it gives CASSQPGPTNEKLFF.

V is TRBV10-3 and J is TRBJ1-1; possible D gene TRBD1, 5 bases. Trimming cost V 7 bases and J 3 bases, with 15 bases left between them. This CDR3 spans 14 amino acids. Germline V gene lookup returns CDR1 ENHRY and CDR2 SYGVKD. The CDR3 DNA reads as TGTGCCATCATTCCGACAGAGAGGTACACTGAAGCTTTCTTT. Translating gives CAIIPTERYTEAFF.

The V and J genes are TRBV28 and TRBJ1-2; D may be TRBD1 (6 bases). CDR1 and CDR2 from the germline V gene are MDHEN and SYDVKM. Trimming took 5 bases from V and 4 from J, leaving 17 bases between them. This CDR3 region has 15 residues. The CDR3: CASSPHSQGPYGYTF. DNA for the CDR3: TGTGCCAGCAGTCCCCACTCGCAGGGGCCCTATGGCTACACCTTC.

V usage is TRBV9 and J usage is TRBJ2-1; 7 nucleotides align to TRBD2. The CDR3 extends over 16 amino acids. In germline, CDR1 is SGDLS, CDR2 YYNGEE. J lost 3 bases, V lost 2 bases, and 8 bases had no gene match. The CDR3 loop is CASSVDLRGSYNEQFF. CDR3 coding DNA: TGTGCCAGCAGCGTCGATCTGCGGGGGAGCTACAATGAGCAGTTCTTC.

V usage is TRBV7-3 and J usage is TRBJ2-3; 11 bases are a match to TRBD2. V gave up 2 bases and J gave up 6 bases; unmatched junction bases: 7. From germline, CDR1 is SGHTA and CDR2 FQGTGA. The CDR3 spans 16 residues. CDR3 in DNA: TGTGCCAGCAGCTTATTTAGCGGGGGGGTAATGGATACGCAGTATTTT. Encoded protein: CASSLFSGGVMDTQYF.

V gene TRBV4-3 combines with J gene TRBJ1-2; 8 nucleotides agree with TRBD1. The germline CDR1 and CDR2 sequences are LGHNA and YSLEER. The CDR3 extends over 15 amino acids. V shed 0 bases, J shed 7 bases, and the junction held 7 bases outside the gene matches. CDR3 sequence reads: CASSQDRTGLGGYTF. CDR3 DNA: TGCGCCAGCAGCCAAGATCGGACAGGGCTGGGTGGCTACACCTTC.

The CDR3 loop is CASSFGTGGVYTF. CDR3 nucleotide sequence: TGTGCCAGCAGTTTCGGGACAGGGGGAGTCTACACCTTC. The genes are TRBV6-5 and TRBJ1-2; 11 bases fit TRBD1. CDR3 length: 13 amino acids. Per the germline V gene, CDR1 is MNHEY and CDR2 is SVGAGI. The junction had 5 bases not matched to a gene; V was cut back by 4 bases and J by 10 bases.

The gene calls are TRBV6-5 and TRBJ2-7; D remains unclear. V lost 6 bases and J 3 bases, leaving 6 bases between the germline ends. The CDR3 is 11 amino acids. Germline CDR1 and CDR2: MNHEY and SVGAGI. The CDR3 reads CASRNSYEQYF. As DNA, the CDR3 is TGTGCCAGCAGGAACAGCTACGAGCAGTACTTC.

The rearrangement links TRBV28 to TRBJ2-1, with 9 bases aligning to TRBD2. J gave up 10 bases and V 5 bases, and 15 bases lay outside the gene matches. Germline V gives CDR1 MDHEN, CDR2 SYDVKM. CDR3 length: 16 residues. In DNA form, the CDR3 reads TGTGCCAGCAGTAGGAAGGGACTAGCTTGGAGCAGGGAGCAGTTCTTC. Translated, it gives CASSRKGLAWSREQFF.